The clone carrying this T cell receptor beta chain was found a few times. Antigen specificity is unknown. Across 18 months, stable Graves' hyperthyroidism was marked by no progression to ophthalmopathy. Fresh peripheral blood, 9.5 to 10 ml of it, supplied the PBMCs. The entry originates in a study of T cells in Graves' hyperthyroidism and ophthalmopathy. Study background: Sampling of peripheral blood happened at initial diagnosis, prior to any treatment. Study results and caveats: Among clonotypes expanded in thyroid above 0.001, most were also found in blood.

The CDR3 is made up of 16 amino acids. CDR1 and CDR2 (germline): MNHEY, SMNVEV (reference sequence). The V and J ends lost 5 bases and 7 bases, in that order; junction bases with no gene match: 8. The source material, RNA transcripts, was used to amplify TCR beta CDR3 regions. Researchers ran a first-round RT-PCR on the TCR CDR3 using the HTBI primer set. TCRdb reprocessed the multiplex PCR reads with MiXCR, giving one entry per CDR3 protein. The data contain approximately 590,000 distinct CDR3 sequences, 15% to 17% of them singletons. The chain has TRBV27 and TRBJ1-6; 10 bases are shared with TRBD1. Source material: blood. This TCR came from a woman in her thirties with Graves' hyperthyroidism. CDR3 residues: CASSRGQGMRNSPLHF. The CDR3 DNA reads TGTGCCAGCAGTAGGGGACAGGGGATGCGGAATTCACCCCTCCACTTT.